This is a list of T cell receptor beta chains from one sample in a study of blood T cell repertoires in COVID-19. TCRdb's copy holds only in-frame clones and misses some; the assay was immunoSEQ multiplex PCR. The table lists 140,000 or so clones, roughly four fifths of them singletons. Source material: peripheral blood. The receptor source for this set is an elderly woman with acute or convalescent COVID-19. The CDR3 runs from the conserved cysteine through the conserved F or W. The D gene is left open where the match is weak. Clone size is shown for a subset of rows, as once, few, many or a class of expanded clone.

abundance,d_gene,v_gene,j_gene,CDR3aa,CDR3nt
.,TRBD2,TRBV28,TRBJ2-3,CASSIGRGGPDTQYF,TGTGCCAGCAGTATTGGGCGGGGGGGCCCAGATACGCAGTATTTT
.,TRBD1,TRBV27,TRBJ1-2,CASIGGTGDGYTF,TGTGCCAGCATAGGCGGGACAGGGGATGGCTACACCTTC
few,.,TRBV6-1,TRBJ1-1,CASRENRVLVGGTEAFF,TGTGCCAGCAGGGAAAACCGGGTCCTAGTCGGTGGCACTGAAGCTTTCTTT
.,TRBD2,TRBV7-9,TRBJ2-7,CASSPRGGYEQYF,TGTGCCAGCAGCCCCCGGGGGGGCTACGAGCAGTACTTC
few,.,TRBV30,TRBJ2-4,CAWTQRRGDTGKNIQYF,TGTGCCTGGACTCAAAGGAGGGGCGACACGGGGAAAAACATTCAGTACTTC
.,TRBD2,TRBV3-1/TRBV3-2,TRBJ2-7,CASSQPRLAGEGEQYF,TGTGCCAGCAGCCAACCCCGACTAGCGGGAGAAGGTGAGCAGTACTTC
.,TRBD2,TRBV9,TRBJ2-1,CASSVGQLAGGRYNEQFF,TGTGCCAGCAGCGTAGGGCAGCTAGCGGGGGGGCGGTACAATGAGCAGTTCTTC
.,.,TRBV5-5,TRBJ1-2,CASSSQGYGYTF,TGTGCCAGCAGCTCACAGGGTTATGGCTACACCTTC
.,.,TRBV18,TRBJ1-3,CASSPPQERAGNTIYF,TGTGCCAGCTCACCACCTCAGGAACGAGCTGGAAACACCATATATTTT
.,TRBD2,TRBV5-1,TRBJ2-5,CASSLEGGRAETQYF,TGCGCCAGCAGCTTGGAGGGCGGGAGGGCCGAGACCCAGTACTTC
.,.,TRBV28,TRBJ1-2,CASSPRWVRGQFGGYTF,TGTGCCAGCAGTCCCCGGTGGGTCCGGGGACAATTCGGAGGCTACACCTTC
.,.,TRBV28,TRBJ1-2,CASSLAVPGVNTF,TGTGCCAGCAGTTTGGCAGTGCCGGGTGTGAACACCTTC
.,.,TRBV12-3/TRBV12-4,TRBJ1-1,CASSFSYTEAFF,TGTGCCAGCAGTTTTTCGTACACTGAAGCTTTCTTT
.,TRBD2,TRBV6-6,TRBJ2-7,CASSLRGEGSYEQYF,TGTGCCAGCAGCCTCAGAGGGGAGGGATCCTACGAGCAGTACTTC
.,.,TRBV6-5,TRBJ2-1,CASVTEIYNEQFF,TGTGCCAGCGTGACGGAGATCTACAATGAGCAGTTCTTC
.,.,TRBV28,TRBJ1-1,CASTNVWREAFF,TGTGCCAGCACCAATGTATGGAGGGAAGCTTTCTTT
.,.,TRBV13,TRBJ2-7,CASSSPEGFRNEQYF,TGTGCCAGCAGCTCCCCTGAGGGCTTTAGGAACGAGCAGTACTTC
.,.,TRBV9,TRBJ1-1,CASSGSGINTEAFF,TGTGCCAGCAGCGGATCCGGGATTAACACTGAAGCTTTCTTT
.,.,TRBV5-4,TRBJ2-5,CASSLGQTQETQYF,TGTGCCAGCAGCTTGGGACAAACCCAAGAGACCCAGTACTTC
.,.,TRBV30,TRBJ2-1,CAWSAIGVYNEQFF,TGTGCCTGGAGTGCGATTGGAGTTTACAATGAGCAGTTCTTC
.,TRBD1,TRBV9,TRBJ1-2,CASSEHIGQGPNYGYTF,TGTGCCAGCAGCGAGCATATCGGACAGGGGCCTAACTATGGCTACACCTTC
.,.,TRBV5-6,TRBJ1-2,CASSFGQTGSNYGYTF,TGTGCCAGCAGCTTTGGTCAAACAGGCTCCAACTATGGCTACACCTTC
few,.,TRBV28,TRBJ1-2,CASSLGRNYGYTF,TGTGCCAGCAGTTTGGGGAGAAACTATGGCTACACCTTC
.,.,TRBV6-6,TRBJ2-5,CASCGGLQETQYF,TGTGCCAGCTGTGGAGGCCTCCAAGAGACCCAGTACTTC
.,TRBD1,TRBV19,TRBJ1-4,CASSRTGDSNEKLFF,TGTGCCAGTAGTAGGACAGGGGATTCTAATGAAAAACTGTTTTTT
few,TRBD1,TRBV11-2,TRBJ1-2,CASSAQGNPQDGYTF,TGTGCCAGCAGCGCACAGGGGAACCCTCAGGATGGCTACACCTTC
few,TRBD1,TRBV5-1,TRBJ2-3,CASSQGQVDDTQYF,TGCGCCAGCAGCCAAGGACAGGTGGACGATACGCAGTATTTT
.,.,TRBV6-5,TRBJ2-2,CASSGMSGGGELFF,TGTGCCAGCAGCGGCATGAGCGGCGGGGGGGAGCTGTTTTTT
.,.,TRBV27,TRBJ2-7,CASCPSDHSYEQYF,TGTGCCAGCTGCCCTAGCGATCATTCCTACGAGCAGTACTTC
.,TRBD1,TRBV27,TRBJ2-7,CASSWDRSYEQYF,TGTGCCAGCAGTTGGGACAGATCCTACGAGCAGTACTTC
.,.,TRBV28,TRBJ2-7,CASSLRIPNYEQYF,TGTGCCAGCAGTCTCAGGATCCCCAACTACGAGCAGTACTTC
.,TRBD1,TRBV3-1/TRBV3-2,TRBJ2-1,CASSSTGEPKFF,TGTGCCAGCAGCTCTACAGGGGAACCAAAGTTCTTC
.,TRBD2,TRBV7-3,TRBJ2-3,CASSLTYGGLAGTDTQYF,TGTGCCAGCAGCTTAACGTACGGAGGACTAGCGGGGACAGATACGCAGTATTTT
.,.,TRBV30,TRBJ2-7,CAWSGSRGGEQYF,TGTGCCTGGAGTGGGAGTAGGGGTGGCGAGCAGTACTTC
.,TRBD1,TRBV27,TRBJ1-5,CASSRQGAGNQPQHF,TGTGCCAGCAGTAGACAGGGGGCGGGCAATCAGCCCCAGCATTTT
.,.,TRBV18,TRBJ2-2,CASSEGGGELFF,TGTGCCAGCTCTGAGGGCGGCGGGGAGCTGTTTTTT
.,TRBD1,TRBV29-1,TRBJ2-7,CSVETGGYEQYF,TGCAGCGTGGAGACAGGGGGCTACGAGCAGTACTTC
.,TRBD1,TRBV28,TRBJ2-3,CASSTRQGVSDTQYF,TGTGCCAGCAGTACCAGACAGGGGGTATCAGATACGCAGTATTTT
.,TRBD1,TRBV19,TRBJ1-1,CASSRTGVRTEAFF,TGTGCCAGTAGTAGAACAGGGGTGAGGACTGAAGCTTTCTTT
.,TRBD1,TRBV10-3,TRBJ1-4,CAISEPGQGHEKLFF,TGTGCCATCAGTGAACCGGGACAGGGTCACGAAAAACTGTTTTTT
.,TRBD1,TRBV28,TRBJ2-5,CASSLTGSVKTQYF,TGTGCCAGCAGTCTGACAGGGTCGGTCAAGACCCAGTACTTC
.,.,TRBV4-2,TRBJ1-5,CASSQDVGAHQPQHF,TGTGCCAGCAGCCAAGATGTGGGGGCCCATCAGCCCCAGCATTTT
once,TRBD1,TRBV19,TRBJ1-1,CASSMGQGADTEAFF,TGTGCCAGTAGTATGGGACAGGGGGCTGACACTGAAGCTTTCTTT
.,TRBD1,TRBV7-6,TRBJ2-6,CASSPATAVGTGVSGANVLTF,TGTGCCAGCAGCCCCGCGACAGCGGTTGGGACAGGGGTCTCTGGGGCCAACGTCCTGACTTTC
.,.,TRBV5-6,TRBJ2-5,CASSLVQIQETQYF,TGTGCCAGCAGCTTGGTACAGATCCAAGAGACCCAGTACTTC